This T cell receptor (beta chain) emerged from a study of early T cells in non-severe SARS-CoV-2 infection. Study results and limitations: Missing private and CD4 specificities, VDJdb matching favored anti-spike CD8 responses.

Individual cDNA molecules received unique molecular identifiers. TCRdb independently ran MiXCR on the 5' RACE reads; one entry per CDR3 protein. The sample lists more than 90,000 distinct CDR3 sequences; about 10% were seen once. This clonotype was detected ten times or more. Its specificity is not known. The receptor comes from an adult who was a healthcare worker with PCR-confirmed SARS-CoV-2 infection or an uninfected control (not recorded which). The specimen sequenced was whole blood.

The CDR3 nucleotides are TGCGCCAGCAGCCTTACGGACAGGGGAAACACCATATATTTT. Translated, it gives CASSLTDRGNTIYF. V is TRBV5-1 and J is TRBJ1-3; 7 bases match TRBD1. V dropped 4 bases and J dropped 4; count of bases not matched to a gene: 5. The CDR3 extends over 14 amino acids. From germline, CDR1 is SGHRS and CDR2 YFSETQ.